This T cell receptor beta chain is drawn from a study of cytomegalovirus exposure and HLA in healthy donors. Note on this clone: The target antigen is unknown.

The PCR contained 60 Vbeta and 13 Jbeta primers. Profiling relied on immunoSEQ multiplex PCR, and the TCRdb table lists in-frame clones only, not all of them. The sample lists roughly 100,000 clones, approximately 76% occurring once. Findings and caveats of the study: There were reportedly fewer N-insertions in an Asian-associated ancestry cluster than the approximately 670-donor mean, in a later analysis. Later on, an analysis tied 15,000 to 20,000 TCR beta sequences to HLA alleles at 0.05 false discovery rate. A missense variant in DCLRE1C was later tied to TCR beta V- and J-gene trimming. Some highly shared sequence variants likely arose as a pipeline artifact.

The CDR3 loop spans 12 amino acids. Trimming shortened V by 5 bases and J by 7 bases, and 11 bases separated the two germline ends. The V gene's germline CDR1 is SGHVS and CDR2 FQNEAQ. The source material was PBMCs. The TCR sequence derives from a man aged 30 to 39 in good health and CMV-seropositive. The J gene is TRBJ1-1, the V gene TRBV7-8; maybe TRBD1 (6 bases). CDR3 nucleotide sequence: TGTGCCAGCAGCCCACAGGGTTGTGAAGCTTTCTTT. Translation: CASSPQGCEAFF.